This T cell receptor beta chain was observed in a study of blood T cell repertoires in COVID-19. Study information: Researchers got acute and convalescent COVID-19 samples from the United States, Italy and Spain.

Clones were read by immunoSEQ multiplex PCR, and TCRdb kept only the in-frame ones, dropping some. This sample has 200,000 to 250,000 clones, with 70% to 90% found just once. The length of the CDR3 is 13 residues. The germline V and J ends were trimmed by 9 bases and 5 bases, with 16 bases remaining between them. Germline V gives CDR1 MNHEY, CDR2 SVGAGI. The sequenced sample consisted of PBMCs or T cells enriched from blood (not recorded which). The rearrangement joins TRBV6-5 to TRBJ1-1, with D possibly matching TRBD1 (6 bases). The TCR sequence derives from a woman aged 45 to 65 in a cohort exposed to, infected with or recovered from COVID-19 (not recorded which). CDR3 loop: CASSWGGRTEAFF. CDR3 coding DNA: TGTGCCAGTTCATGGGGGGGCCGGACTGAAGCTTTCTTT.